This T cell receptor (beta chain) comes out of a study of metastatic and nonmetastatic thyroid tumors. Study context: Peripheral blood and tumor or nodule samples from malignant and benign thyroid patients were compared. The study, taken as a whole, reports: In both blood and tumor samples, TCR beta diversity was reported significantly higher for malignant than benign nodules.

As processed by the authors: Researchers built a distant-metastasis classifier for papillary thyroid cancer that drew on CDR3 differences across clinicopathological groups. Through MiXCR, TCRdb re-clonotyped the PCR reads. For this entry, the V and J calls and clone size follow TCRdb and not the study's own pipeline. The repertoire holds 30,000 to 40,000 clones, with 29% as singletons. Nobody among the patients had been given any treatment before thyroid surgery. V gave up 7 bases and J gave up 6 bases; unmatched junction bases: 5. The CDR3 length is 13 residues. Germline CDR1 and CDR2: SGDLS and YYNGEE. This clone was counted ten times or more. The antigen is unknown.

This receptor was taken from a female donor with papillary thyroid cancer or a benign thyroid nodule (not recorded which). Some clones in this sample may be carry-over from other donors' samples. The sample was blood. The chain carries TRBV9 and TRBJ1-5, with 9 bases lining up with TRBD1. The CDR3 DNA is TGTGCCAGCTCACAGGGGGCATCTCAGCCCCAGCATTTT. As protein: CASSQGASQPQHF.